Listed below are T cell receptor beta chains from one sample, sequenced in a study of identical twins. TCRdb reprocessed the 5' RACE reads via MiXCR and lists one record per CDR3 protein. The sample carries 750,000 to 950,000 distinct CDR3 sequences, approximately 13% recorded once. These data were likewise used in another study, on yellow fever vaccine responses in identical twins.

Sequences were obtained from PBMCs. Every receptor here comes from a woman younger than 30 in good health. Each CDR3 is given with its conserved first and last residue. The order of the fields is D gene, CDR3 length, V gene, clone size, J gene, CDR3 DNA, CDR3 protein. The D gene is left open where the match is weak. Expanded clones get a size class; other rows say once, few or many, or leave the size out.

d_call: TRBD2; cdr3_length: 15; v_call: TRBV28; clone_size: NA; j_call: TRBJ2-5; cdr3_nt: TGTGCCAGCAGGCCACCGGGACTACTGCAAGAGACCCAGTACTTC; cdr3_aa: CASRPPGLLQETQYF
d_call: TRBD2; cdr3_length: 15; v_call: TRBV18; clone_size: few; j_call: TRBJ2-5; cdr3_nt: TGTGCCAGCTCACCTATAGCGGGGGCCCAAGAGACCCAGTACTTC; cdr3_aa: CASSPIAGAQETQYF
d_call: TRBD2; cdr3_length: 20; v_call: TRBV5-1; clone_size: few; j_call: TRBJ2-4; cdr3_nt: TGCGCCAGCAGCCCCACCGGGACTAGAACGCCCGTGGGCGCCAAAAACATTCAGTACTTC; cdr3_aa: CASSPTGTRTPVGAKNIQYF
d_call: TRBD1; cdr3_length: 13; v_call: TRBV29-1; clone_size: few; j_call: TRBJ2-1; cdr3_nt: TGCAGCGTTGAAAGGACAGGGGGGAATGAGCAGTTCTTC; cdr3_aa: CSVERTGGNEQFF
d_call: TRBD1; cdr3_length: 13; v_call: TRBV10-3; clone_size: NA; j_call: TRBJ2-1; cdr3_nt: TGTGCCGTCGGACAGGGCCTTGACAATGAGCAGTTCTTC; cdr3_aa: CAVGQGLDNEQFF
d_call: TRBD1; cdr3_length: 17; v_call: TRBV5-5; clone_size: few; j_call: TRBJ1-4; cdr3_nt: TGTGCCAGCAGCTCTCGGACAGGGGACCTTACAAATGAAAAACTGTTTTTT; cdr3_aa: CASSSRTGDLTNEKLFF
d_call: TRBD1; cdr3_length: 17; v_call: TRBV6-1; clone_size: NA; j_call: TRBJ2-7; cdr3_nt: TGTGCCAGCAGTAAACGATCCGGGACAGGGGCAACCTACGAGCAGTACTTC; cdr3_aa: CASSKRSGTGATYEQYF
d_call: TRBD1; cdr3_length: 17; v_call: TRBV7-8; clone_size: NA; j_call: TRBJ2-3; cdr3_nt: TGTGCCAGCAGCTACCCCGGGACAGGGTGGTCCACGTATACGCAGTATTTT; cdr3_aa: CASSYPGTGWSTYTQYF
d_call: TRBD2; cdr3_length: 15; v_call: TRBV6-1; clone_size: many; j_call: TRBJ2-2; cdr3_nt: TGTGCCAGCCACTCTAGCGGGGGAGCACTCGGGGAGCTGTTTTTT; cdr3_aa: CASHSSGGALGELFF
d_call: TRBD1; cdr3_length: 16; v_call: TRBV7-9; clone_size: few; j_call: TRBJ2-5; cdr3_nt: TGTGCCAGCAGTAAGGACAGGGGTACAATCCGGGAGACCCAGTACTTC; cdr3_aa: CASSKDRGTIRETQYF
d_call: NA; cdr3_length: 13; v_call: TRBV21-1; clone_size: few; j_call: TRBJ2-5; cdr3_nt: TGTGCCAGCAGCAAAGGAATCCAGGGGGAGAGTGTCTTC; cdr3_aa: CASSKGIQGESVF
d_call: NA; cdr3_length: 18; v_call: TRBV11-2; clone_size: NA; j_call: TRBJ2-6; cdr3_nt: TGTGCCAGCAGCTTAGATGGGGGGGCTAGGTCTGGGGCCAACGTCCTGACTTTC; cdr3_aa: CASSLDGGARSGANVLTF
d_call: NA; cdr3_length: 15; v_call: TRBV20-1; clone_size: few; j_call: TRBJ2-3; cdr3_nt: TGCAGTGCTGATAAGACAGGAACTAGCACAGATACGCAGTATTTT; cdr3_aa: CSADKTGTSTDTQYF
d_call: NA; cdr3_length: 12; v_call: TRBV10-3; clone_size: few; j_call: TRBJ2-5; cdr3_nt: TGTGCCATCAGCCTAGTTGGAGAGACCCAGTACTTC; cdr3_aa: CAISLVGETQYF
d_call: NA; cdr3_length: 16; v_call: TRBV5-6; clone_size: few; j_call: TRBJ2-3; cdr3_nt: TGTGCCAGCAGCGGGGCCGGGACTGGCTTCACAGATACGCAGTATTTT; cdr3_aa: CASSGAGTGFTDTQYF
d_call: NA; cdr3_length: 15; v_call: TRBV3-1; clone_size: few; j_call: TRBJ1-2; cdr3_nt: TGTGCCAGCAGCCAAGTGGTTCAGGGATCTTCTGGCTACACCTTC; cdr3_aa: CASSQVVQGSSGYTF
d_call: TRBD1; cdr3_length: 13; v_call: TRBV29-1; clone_size: many; j_call: TRBJ2-7; cdr3_nt: TGCAGCGCAAGGACAGGGGGCTGGCGGGAGCAGTACTTC; cdr3_aa: CSARTGGWREQYF
d_call: NA; cdr3_length: 14; v_call: TRBV27; clone_size: NA; j_call: TRBJ1-5; cdr3_nt: TGTGCCAGCACCCCAAAGGGAAGAGGTCAGCCCCAGCATTTT; cdr3_aa: CASTPKGRGQPQHF
d_call: NA; cdr3_length: 13; v_call: TRBV28; clone_size: NA; j_call: TRBJ1-1; cdr3_nt: TGTGCCAGCAGTTTGAGGGTTAGCGCTGAAGCTTTCTTT; cdr3_aa: CASSLRVSAEAFF
d_call: NA; cdr3_length: 10; v_call: TRBV12-3/TRBV12-4; clone_size: NA; j_call: TRBJ2-5; cdr3_nt: TGTGCCAGCACCCTCGGGGACCAGTACTTC; cdr3_aa: CASTLGDQYF
d_call: NA; cdr3_length: 17; v_call: TRBV2; clone_size: many; j_call: TRBJ2-1; cdr3_nt: TGTGCCAGCAGCTATTTACCGGGGCCAAAAACACCGAATGAGCAGTTCTTC; cdr3_aa: CASSYLPGPKTPNEQFF
d_call: TRBD2; cdr3_length: 16; v_call: TRBV7-9; clone_size: few; j_call: TRBJ2-1; cdr3_nt: TGTGCCAGCAGCTTCAGCTCAAACTTAGCGGGAGGCGAGCAGTTCTTC; cdr3_aa: CASSFSSNLAGGEQFF
d_call: TRBD2; cdr3_length: 16; v_call: TRBV20-1; clone_size: NA; j_call: TRBJ2-7; cdr3_nt: TGCAGTGCTAGAGATCCAGGGACTAGCGGGATCCACGAGCAGTACTTC; cdr3_aa: CSARDPGTSGIHEQYF
d_call: TRBD1; cdr3_length: 14; v_call: TRBV5-1; clone_size: few; j_call: TRBJ1-2; cdr3_nt: TGCGCCAGCAGCTTGTTGGACAGGGATGACGGCTACACCTTC; cdr3_aa: CASSLLDRDDGYTF
d_call: NA; cdr3_length: 15; v_call: TRBV7-9; clone_size: few; j_call: TRBJ2-2; cdr3_nt: TGTGCCAGCAGCTTAGAGGGAGGCCACACCGGGGAGCTGTTTTTT; cdr3_aa: CASSLEGGHTGELFF
d_call: TRBD1; cdr3_length: 17; v_call: TRBV24-1; clone_size: NA; j_call: TRBJ2-7; cdr3_nt: TGTGCCACCAGTGACCGACGCGGACAGGGTGGGACCTACGAGCAGTACTTC; cdr3_aa: CATSDRRGQGGTYEQYF
d_call: NA; cdr3_length: 12; v_call: TRBV21-1; clone_size: few; j_call: TRBJ1-5; cdr3_nt: TGTGCCAGCAGCAGGCCTATTCAGCCCCAGCATTTT; cdr3_aa: CASSRPIQPQHF
d_call: TRBD1; cdr3_length: 14; v_call: TRBV5-4; clone_size: many; j_call: TRBJ1-2; cdr3_nt: TGTGCCAGCAGCTTACCCGGGACAGGGGTTGAAGACACCTTC; cdr3_aa: CASSLPGTGVEDTF
d_call: NA; cdr3_length: 14; v_call: TRBV5-1; clone_size: NA; j_call: TRBJ2-5; cdr3_nt: TGCGCCAGCAGCTTGGGTCCAGAGGAAGAGACCCAGTACTTC; cdr3_aa: CASSLGPEEETQYF
d_call: TRBD2; cdr3_length: 16; v_call: TRBV6-5; clone_size: few; j_call: TRBJ2-1; cdr3_nt: TGTGCCAGCAGTTACTCGGCTAGCGGGCACTACAATGAGCAGTTCTTC; cdr3_aa: CASSYSASGHYNEQFF
d_call: NA; cdr3_length: 12; v_call: TRBV11-2; clone_size: many; j_call: TRBJ2-3; cdr3_nt: TGTGCCAGCAGCTCGCAGAGAGATACGCAGTATTTT; cdr3_aa: CASSSQRDTQYF
d_call: TRBD2; cdr3_length: 16; v_call: TRBV3-1; clone_size: NA; j_call: TRBJ2-1; cdr3_nt: TGTGCCAGCAGCCAAGGTTGGTCTAGCGGGAACAATGAGCAGTTCTTC; cdr3_aa: CASSQGWSSGNNEQFF
d_call: NA; cdr3_length: 16; v_call: TRBV11-3; clone_size: few; j_call: TRBJ2-1; cdr3_nt: TGTGCCAGCACCCATACCCACAAGGGCTCCTACAATGAGCAGTTCTTC; cdr3_aa: CASTHTHKGSYNEQFF
d_call: TRBD2; cdr3_length: 17; v_call: TRBV27; clone_size: NA; j_call: TRBJ2-1; cdr3_nt: TGTGCCAGCAGTTTCCCCGCCGGAGCGGGGTTCTACAATGAGCAGTTCTTC; cdr3_aa: CASSFPAGAGFYNEQFF
d_call: NA; cdr3_length: 11; v_call: TRBV19; clone_size: NA; j_call: TRBJ1-2; cdr3_nt: TGTGCCAGTTGGAGAAATTATGGCTACACCTTC; cdr3_aa: CASWRNYGYTF
d_call: TRBD1; cdr3_length: 14; v_call: TRBV5-1; clone_size: NA; j_call: TRBJ1-5; cdr3_nt: TGCGCCAGCAGCTTAGGGACAGAAGATCAGCCCCAGCATTTT; cdr3_aa: CASSLGTEDQPQHF
d_call: NA; cdr3_length: 17; v_call: TRBV4-1; clone_size: NA; j_call: TRBJ2-5; cdr3_nt: TGCGCCAGCAGCCAAAAGGGTCTAGCGACTCCTCCAGAGACCCAGTACTTC; cdr3_aa: CASSQKGLATPPETQYF
d_call: NA; cdr3_length: 13; v_call: TRBV7-3; clone_size: few; j_call: TRBJ2-5; cdr3_nt: TGTGCCAGCAGCTGGACTGTGGGAGAGACCCAGTACTTC; cdr3_aa: CASSWTVGETQYF
d_call: TRBD1; cdr3_length: 16; v_call: TRBV5-1; clone_size: many; j_call: TRBJ1-6; cdr3_nt: TGCGCCAGCAGCCACACCCGGGACAGACCTAATTCACCCCTCCACTTT; cdr3_aa: CASSHTRDRPNSPLHF
d_call: NA; cdr3_length: 13; v_call: TRBV27; clone_size: NA; j_call: TRBJ2-5; cdr3_nt: TGTGCCAGCAGAAACACCGATATGGAGACCCAGTACTTC; cdr3_aa: CASRNTDMETQYF
d_call: TRBD1; cdr3_length: 16; v_call: TRBV3-1; clone_size: NA; j_call: TRBJ2-1; cdr3_nt: TGTGCCAGCAGCCAATGGGGACAGGGGGCTTTGGATGAGCAGTTCTTC; cdr3_aa: CASSQWGQGALDEQFF
d_call: TRBD1; cdr3_length: 14; v_call: TRBV12-3/TRBV12-4; clone_size: many; j_call: TRBJ2-2; cdr3_nt: TGTGCCATCCTCAGGGACAGGCGCACCGGGGAGCTGTTTTTT; cdr3_aa: CAILRDRRTGELFF
d_call: TRBD2; cdr3_length: 16; v_call: TRBV5-1; clone_size: NA; j_call: TRBJ2-7; cdr3_nt: TGCGCCAGCAGCTTGGGTCCGGGACTAGCGGAATACGAGCAGTACTTC; cdr3_aa: CASSLGPGLAEYEQYF
d_call: TRBD2; cdr3_length: 16; v_call: TRBV5-1; clone_size: many; j_call: TRBJ2-1; cdr3_nt: TGCGCCAGCAGCTTAAAGTCCAGCGGGGCCCACAATGAGCAGTTCTTC; cdr3_aa: CASSLKSSGAHNEQFF
d_call: NA; cdr3_length: 15; v_call: TRBV29-1; clone_size: few; j_call: TRBJ1-2; cdr3_nt: TGCAGCACAGATCGGACAGAACCACCTAACTATGGCTACACCTTC; cdr3_aa: CSTDRTEPPNYGYTF
d_call: NA; cdr3_length: 14; v_call: TRBV10-3; clone_size: few; j_call: TRBJ2-3; cdr3_nt: TGTGCCATTAAAGGGGGGGGGCTCACAGATACGCAGTATTTT; cdr3_aa: CAIKGGGLTDTQYF
d_call: NA; cdr3_length: 13; v_call: TRBV12-3/TRBV12-4; clone_size: many; j_call: TRBJ1-1; cdr3_nt: TGTGCCAGCAGTTTAGGTTCGGAGACTGAAGCTTTCTTT; cdr3_aa: CASSLGSETEAFF
d_call: TRBD2; cdr3_length: 13; v_call: TRBV28; clone_size: NA; j_call: TRBJ2-7; cdr3_nt: TGTGCCAGCGGTAAAGGACTAGACTACGAGCAGTACTTC; cdr3_aa: CASGKGLDYEQYF
d_call: NA; cdr3_length: 15; v_call: TRBV9; clone_size: NA; j_call: TRBJ1-6; cdr3_nt: TGTGCCAGCAGCGTCCGGGGCGGGAATAATTCACCCCTCCACTTT; cdr3_aa: CASSVRGGNNSPLHF
d_call: NA; cdr3_length: 13; v_call: TRBV5-1; clone_size: NA; j_call: TRBJ1-1; cdr3_nt: TGCGCCAGCAGGTGGGATCTCGGCACTGAAGCTTTCTTT; cdr3_aa: CASRWDLGTEAFF
d_call: TRBD2; cdr3_length: 15; v_call: TRBV6-5; clone_size: few; j_call: TRBJ2-5; cdr3_nt: TGTGCCAGCAATTTCAGCGGGGCCCAGGCGCGGACCCAGTACTTC; cdr3_aa: CASNFSGAQARTQYF